The rows below give T cell receptor beta chains drawn from one sample of a study of beta chain features in type 1 diabetes. Only in-frame clones appear in the TCRdb table, and some are missing; sequencing was by immunoSEQ multiplex PCR. The sample contains about 390,000 clones, 8.5% to 10% of which appear only once. The sequenced material came from central memory CD4+ T cells from blood. The receptors derive from a young man with type 1 diabetes. The CDR3 runs from the conserved cysteine through the conserved F or W.

v_call	j_call	cdr3_aa
TRBV7-8	TRBJ2-3	CASSPRGTSGSNTDTQYF
TRBV7-6	TRBJ2-7	CASSPQGVYEQYF
TRBV29-1	TRBJ2-7	CSVGGGERFEQYF
TRBV11-2	TRBJ2-5	CASTFNAGETQYF
TRBV6-6	TRBJ2-7	CASEQSPSYEQYF
TRBV28	TRBJ2-5	CASSLTSSQETQYF
TRBV11-3	TRBJ2-1	CASSLQPERGRGNEQFF
TRBV4-2	TRBJ2-1	CASSQETSGWNNEQFF
TRBV25-1	TRBJ2-7	CASSDRSGLYEQYF
TRBV11-2	TRBJ2-1	CASSRQRDSSYNEQFF
TRBV28	TRBJ1-3	CASSLPPGNTIYF
TRBV6-6	TRBJ1-4	CASSLIRQGRLFF
TRBV28	TRBJ2-3	CASRPAGGSDTQYF
TRBV5-1	TRBJ2-1	CASSSLADFYNEQFF
TRBV5-1	TRBJ2-2	CASSLEGREDTGELFF
TRBV19	TRBJ2-3	CASTPTSFSTDTQYF
TRBV7-2	TRBJ1-4	CASSPGTAENEKLFF
TRBV30	TRBJ1-4	CAWAERGNEKLFF
TRBV28	TRBJ1-2	CASRVGGFGYTF
TRBV28	TRBJ2-6	CASSLGGAGANVLTF
TRBV7-9	TRBJ2-2	CASSLLFGHLNTGELFF
TRBV27	TRBJ2-4	CASSSQGRGLGYF
TRBV5-1	TRBJ2-5	CASSLGASGAEETQYF
TRBV2	TRBJ1-5	CASARGGNQPQHF
TRBV6-6	TRBJ1-2	CASSPPDRGHGYTF
TRBV7-3	TRBJ2-7	CASSLGNGRYEQYF
TRBV7-2	TRBJ2-2	CASSPGQAYGELFF
TRBV5-1	TRBJ1-2	CASSLDRDGYTF
TRBV2	TRBJ2-5	CASRAGTGEETQYF
TRBV4-1	TRBJ2-3	CASSQGRGGFTDTQYF
TRBV11-3	TRBJ2-1	CASSSRTSGEQFF
TRBV18	TRBJ2-1	CASSPKPNDNEQFF
TRBV7-8	NA	CASSATTASYEQYF
TRBV11-3	TRBJ1-2	CASSPSGYGYTF
TRBV21-1	TRBJ2-6	CASSVGQGAAGANVLTF
TRBV7-8	TRBJ2-7	CASSVAGGSYEQYF
TRBV5-1	TRBJ2-3	CASSRQGLHTDTQYF
TRBV7-2	TRBJ2-5	CASSPGGGRETQYF
TRBV18	TRBJ1-5	CASSNVFNQPQHF
TRBV5-4	TRBJ2-1	CASSPIGAGEQFF
TRBV6-1	TRBJ2-3	CAISGTSGSHGDTQYF
TRBV2	TRBJ1-5	CASGGDSNQPQHF
TRBV6-5	TRBJ1-5	CASSVRQGAQPQHF
TRBV9	TRBJ1-3	CASSVDSFSGNTIYF
TRBV6-5	TRBJ1-5	CASTSERGSNQPQHF
TRBV6-5	TRBJ2-2	CASSSTGGTGELFF
TRBV10-3	TRBJ2-1	CAISGLAFKQGAYDRIGNEQFF
TRBV18	TRBJ2-3	CASSPISGFRTDTQYF
TRBV5-1	TRBJ2-7	CASSLSGRSYEQYF
TRBV28	TRBJ2-7	CASSPGQAIHSYEQYF